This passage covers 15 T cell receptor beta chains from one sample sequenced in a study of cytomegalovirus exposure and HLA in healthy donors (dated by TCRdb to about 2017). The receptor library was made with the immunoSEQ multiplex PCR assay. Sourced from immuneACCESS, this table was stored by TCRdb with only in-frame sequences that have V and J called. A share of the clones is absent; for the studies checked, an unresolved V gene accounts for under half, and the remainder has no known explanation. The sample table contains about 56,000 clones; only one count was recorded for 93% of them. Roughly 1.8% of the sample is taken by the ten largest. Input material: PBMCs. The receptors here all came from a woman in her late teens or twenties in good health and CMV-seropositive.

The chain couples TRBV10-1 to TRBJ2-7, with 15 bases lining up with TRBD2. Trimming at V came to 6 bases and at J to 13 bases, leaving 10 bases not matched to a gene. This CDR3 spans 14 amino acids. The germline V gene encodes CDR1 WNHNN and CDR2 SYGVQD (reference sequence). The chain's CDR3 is CASSLGLAGGLLYF. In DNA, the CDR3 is TGCGCCAGCAGCCTCGGACTAGCGGGGGGGCTTCTCTACTTC.

CDR3 nucleotide sequence: TGCGCCAGCAGCTTTTTATCAGGGAACACTGAAGCTTTCTTT. This encodes CASSFLSGNTEAFF. V usage is TRBV5-1 and J usage is TRBJ1-1; no definite D call. Trimming took 2 bases from V and 1 from J, leaving 9 bases between them. The CDR3 is made up of 14 amino acids. The V gene's germline CDR1 is SGHRS and CDR2 YFSETQ.

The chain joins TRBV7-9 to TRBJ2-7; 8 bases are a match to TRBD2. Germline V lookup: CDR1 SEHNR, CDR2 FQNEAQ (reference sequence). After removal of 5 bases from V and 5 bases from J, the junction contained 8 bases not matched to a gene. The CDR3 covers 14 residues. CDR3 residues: CASSPGGGRNEQYF. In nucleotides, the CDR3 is TGTGCCAGCAGCCCCGGGGGGGGTAGGAACGAGCAGTACTTC. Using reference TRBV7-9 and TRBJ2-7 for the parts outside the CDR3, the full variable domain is DTGVSQNPRHKITKRGQNVTFRCDPISEHNRLYWYRQTLGQGPEFLTYFQNEAQLEKSRLLSDRFSAERPKGSFSTLEIQRTEQGDSAMYLCASSPGGGRNEQYFGPGTRLTVT.

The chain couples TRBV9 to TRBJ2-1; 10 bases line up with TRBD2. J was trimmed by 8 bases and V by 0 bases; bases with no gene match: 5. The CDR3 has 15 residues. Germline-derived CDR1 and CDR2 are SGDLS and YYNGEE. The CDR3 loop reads CASSVDASGGYEQFF. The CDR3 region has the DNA TGTGCCAGCAGCGTAGATGCTAGCGGGGGTTATGAGCAGTTCTTC.

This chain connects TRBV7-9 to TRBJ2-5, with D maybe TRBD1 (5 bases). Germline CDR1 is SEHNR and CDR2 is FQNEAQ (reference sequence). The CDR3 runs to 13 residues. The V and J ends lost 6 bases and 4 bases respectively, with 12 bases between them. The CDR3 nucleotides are TGTGCCAGCAGGGCAGGGTTGGGAGAGACCCAGTACTTC. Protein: CASRAGLGETQYF.

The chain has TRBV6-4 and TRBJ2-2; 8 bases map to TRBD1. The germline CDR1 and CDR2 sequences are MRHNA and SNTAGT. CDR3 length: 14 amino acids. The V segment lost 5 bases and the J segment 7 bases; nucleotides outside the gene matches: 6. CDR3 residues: CASSKQGDVGELFF. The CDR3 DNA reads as TGTGCCAGCAGTAAACAGGGGGACGTCGGGGAGCTGTTTTTT.

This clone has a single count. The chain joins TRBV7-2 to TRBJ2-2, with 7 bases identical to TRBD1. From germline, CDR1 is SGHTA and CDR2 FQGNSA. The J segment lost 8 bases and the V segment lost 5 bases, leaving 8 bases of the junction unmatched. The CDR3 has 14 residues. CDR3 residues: CASSPQGSTGELFF. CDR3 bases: TGTGCCAGCAGCCCACAGGGGAGTACGGGGGAGCTGTTTTTT. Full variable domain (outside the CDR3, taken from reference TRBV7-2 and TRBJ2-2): GAGVSQSPSNKVTEKGKDVELRCDPISGHTALYWYRQSLGQGLEFLIYFQGNSAPDKSGLPSDRFSAERTGGSVSTLTIQRTQQEDSAVYLCASSPQGSTGELFFGEGSRLTVL.

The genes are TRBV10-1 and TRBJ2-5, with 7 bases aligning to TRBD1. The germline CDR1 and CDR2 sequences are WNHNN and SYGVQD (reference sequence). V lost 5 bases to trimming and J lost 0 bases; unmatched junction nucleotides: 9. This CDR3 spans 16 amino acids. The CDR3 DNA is TGCGCCAGCAGTCCCAGTCTGACAGGGAACCAAGAGACCCAGTACTTC. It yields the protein CASSPSLTGNQETQYF.

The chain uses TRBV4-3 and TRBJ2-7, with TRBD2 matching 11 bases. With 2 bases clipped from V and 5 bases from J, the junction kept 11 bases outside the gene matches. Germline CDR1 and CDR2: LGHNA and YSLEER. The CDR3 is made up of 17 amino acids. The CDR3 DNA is TGCGCCAGCAGCCAAACATCCGGGACTAGCGGAAAAAACGAGCAGTACTTC. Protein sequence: CASSQTSGTSGKNEQYF.

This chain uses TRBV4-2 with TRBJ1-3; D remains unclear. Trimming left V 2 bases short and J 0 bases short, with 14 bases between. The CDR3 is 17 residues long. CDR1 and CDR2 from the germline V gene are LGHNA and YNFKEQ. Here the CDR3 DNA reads TGTGCCAGCAGCCAAAACGAACACCAAAGCTCTGGAAACACCATATATTTT. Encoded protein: CASSQNEHQSSGNTIYF.

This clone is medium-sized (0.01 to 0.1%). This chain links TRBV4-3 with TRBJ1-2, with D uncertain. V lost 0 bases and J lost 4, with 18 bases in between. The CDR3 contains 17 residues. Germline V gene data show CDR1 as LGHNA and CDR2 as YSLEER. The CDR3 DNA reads TGCGCCAGCAGCCAAGATGGCTACAGTACTCCTCGCTATGGCTACACCTTC. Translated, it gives CASSQDGYSTPRYGYTF.

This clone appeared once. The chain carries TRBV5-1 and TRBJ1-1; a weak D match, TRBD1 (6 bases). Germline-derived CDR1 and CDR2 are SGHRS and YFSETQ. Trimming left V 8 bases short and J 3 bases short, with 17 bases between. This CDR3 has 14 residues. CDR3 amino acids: CASRTESSYTEAFF. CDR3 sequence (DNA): TGCGCCAGTCGGACAGAATCGAGCTACACTGAAGCTTTCTTT. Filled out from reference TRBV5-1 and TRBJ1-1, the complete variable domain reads KAGVTQTPRYLIKTRGQQVTLSCSPISGHRSVSWYQQTPGQGLQFLFEYFSETQRNKGNFPGRFSGRQFSNSRSEMNVSTLELGDSALYLCASRTESSYTEAFFGQGTRLTVV.

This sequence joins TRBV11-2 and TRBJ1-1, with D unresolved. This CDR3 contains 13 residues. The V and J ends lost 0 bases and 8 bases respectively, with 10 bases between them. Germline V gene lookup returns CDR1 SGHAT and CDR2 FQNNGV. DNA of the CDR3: TGTGCCAGCAGCTTAGATTGGGGAGGGGAAGCTTTCTTT. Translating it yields CASSLDWGGEAFF.

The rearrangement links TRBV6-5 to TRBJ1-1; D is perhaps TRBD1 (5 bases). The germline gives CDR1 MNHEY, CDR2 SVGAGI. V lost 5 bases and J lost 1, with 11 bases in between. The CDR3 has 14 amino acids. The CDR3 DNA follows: TGTGCCAGCAGTGCGGGACTGACGAACACTGAAGCTTTCTTT. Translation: CASSAGLTNTEAFF.

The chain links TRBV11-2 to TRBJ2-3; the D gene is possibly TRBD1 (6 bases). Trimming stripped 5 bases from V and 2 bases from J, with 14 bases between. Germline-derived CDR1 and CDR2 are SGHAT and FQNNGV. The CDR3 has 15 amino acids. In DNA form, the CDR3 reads TGTGCCAGCAGCCCGACAGGTTCTGCCACAGATACGCAGTATTTT. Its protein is CASSPTGSATDTQYF.